This entry lists 26 T cell receptor beta chains sequenced from one sample in a study of blood T cell repertoires in COVID-19 (TCRdb year 2020). The library was made by the immunoSEQ multiplex PCR assay. TCRdb carries this immuneACCESS record with in-frame sequences only. Its versions omit some clonotypes, under half of them owing to an unresolved V gene in the studies checked, with the rest unexplained. The sample table lists tens of thousands of clones, about 91% of them with a count of one. The ten largest clones capture 2% to 2.5% of the sample. The sequencing input was peripheral blood. These receptors originate from a man aged 55 to 69 with acute or convalescent COVID-19.

The chain couples TRBV3-1 (or the pseudogene TRBV3-2) to TRBJ1-2; D call uncertain. Germline V lookup: CDR1 LGHDT, CDR2 YNNKEL (reference sequence). V was pared by 0 bases and J by 6 bases, with 11 bases between. The CDR3 loop spans 14 amino acids. DNA for the CDR3: TGTGCCAGCAGCCAAGACGCCAGGTCCGATGGCTACACCTTC. The encoded protein is CASSQDARSDGYTF.

V gene TRBV10-3 combines with J gene TRBJ1-2, with 7 positions matching TRBD1. The germline V gene has CDR1 ENHRY and CDR2 SYGVKD. Trimming took 1 base from V and 8 from J; bases not matched to a gene: 4. The CDR3 spans 13 residues. CDR3 in amino acids: CAISEYRGDGYTF. For the CDR3, the DNA is TGTGCCATCAGTGAGTACAGGGGTGACGGCTACACCTTC.

The chain uses TRBV30 and TRBJ1-6, with TRBD1 matching over 9 bases. The CDR3 runs to 14 residues. The trim removed 1 base at V and 7 bases at J, leaving 2 bases unmatched. Germline CDR1 GTSNPN, CDR2 SVGIG (reference sequence). The CDR3 DNA reads as TGTGCCTGGAGTGGCGGGACAGGGAATTCACCCCTCCACTTT. Amino acids: CAWSGGTGNSPLHF.

This chain uses TRBV2 with TRBJ1-5, with D maybe TRBD1 (6 bases). CDR1 and CDR2 (germline): SNHLY, FYNNEI. V was trimmed by 6 bases and J by 6 bases, leaving 18 bases between them. The CDR3 consists of 15 residues. The CDR3 DNA is TGTGCCAGCAGGATGATCAGGGGAGAGGGTCAGCCCCAGCATTTT. It encodes CASRMIRGEGQPQHF.

The chain recombines TRBV6-5 with TRBJ1-1; a weak D match, TRBD1 (6 bases). Germline V gives CDR1 MNHEY, CDR2 SVGAGI. This CDR3 spans 16 amino acids. Trimming stripped 1 base from V and 1 base from J, with 13 bases between. The CDR3 nucleotides are TGTGCCAGCAGTTACTTAACAGGGAATTCGAACACTGAAGCTTTCTTT. Its translation is CASSYLTGNSNTEAFF.

This clone was observed a single time. The chain recombines TRBV9 with TRBJ2-2, with D uncertain. Deletions cut 4 bases from V and 1 base from J, with 17 bases between. Per germline, CDR1 SGDLS and CDR2 YYNGEE. The CDR3 loop spans 17 amino acids. The CDR3 DNA follows: TGTGCCAGCAGCCCAAGCGCCCCTCTAGGGAACACCGGGGAGCTGTTTTTT. It yields the protein CASSPSAPLGNTGELFF.

The chain couples TRBV5-1 to TRBJ2-2; no definite D call. The CDR3 sequence is 14 residues long. Trimming left V 0 bases short and J 3 bases short, with 6 bases between. Germline values: CDR1 SGHRS, CDR2 YFSETQ. In DNA, the CDR3 is TGCGCCAGCAGCTTGGGGCAATACACCGGGGAGCTGTTTTTT. Its translation is CASSLGQYTGELFF.

The rearrangement links TRBV7-9 to TRBJ2-7, with 12 bases that match TRBD2. Germline V lookup: CDR1 SEHNR, CDR2 FQNEAQ (reference sequence). The CDR3 totals 15 residues. Unmatched junction bases numbered 8, after V lost 6 bases and J lost 5 bases. CDR3 DNA: TGTGCCAGCAGGCCACGGACTAGCGGGACGGACGAGCAGTACTTC. This gives the protein CASRPRTSGTDEQYF.

V gene TRBV4-2 combines with J gene TRBJ2-1; D gene uncertain. V was clipped by 0 bases and J by 10 bases, with 10 bases between them. CDR3 length: 13 residues. Germline V lookup: CDR1 LGHNA, CDR2 YNFKEQ. The CDR3 nucleotides read TGTGCCAGCAGCCAAGATTCGAGTAGAGAGCAGTTCTTC. Protein product: CASSQDSSREQFF.

This clone was seen only once. The rearrangement joins TRBV7-3 to TRBJ2-7; TRBD1 might be the D (6 bases). Trimming left V 5 bases short and J 2 bases short, with 13 bases between. The CDR3 is 14 residues long. The germline gives CDR1 SGHTA, CDR2 FQGTGA. The CDR3 loop reads CASSRTDLTYEQYF. CDR3 DNA sequence: TGTGCCAGCAGCAGGACAGATTTAACCTACGAGCAGTACTTC.

J is TRBJ1-2 and V is TRBV27; 8 bases match TRBD1. Germline V gene data show CDR1 as MNHEY and CDR2 as SMNVEV (reference sequence). V gave up 4 bases and J gave up 5 bases; unmatched junction bases: 9. The CDR3 sequence is 15 residues long. Here the CDR3 reads CASSSIQGAFYGYTF. The CDR3, as DNA: TGTGCCAGCAGTTCAATCCAGGGGGCGTTTTATGGCTACACCTTC.

This clone was found once. The chain uses TRBV3-1 (or the pseudogene TRBV3-2) and TRBJ1-2; the D gene is possibly TRBD1 (6 bases). The germline gives CDR1 LGHDT, CDR2 YNNKEL (reference sequence). This CDR3 region has 13 residues. V was trimmed by 2 bases and J by 7 bases, leaving 11 bases between them. This chain's CDR3 is CASSQPQQGGYTF. CDR3 DNA: TGTGCCAGCAGCCAACCCCAACAGGGTGGCTACACCTTC.

The chain links TRBV18 to TRBJ2-5; D may be TRBD1 (5 bases). Trimming took 3 bases from V and 5 from J, leaving 10 bases between them. The CDR3 sequence is 13 residues long. CDR1 is KGHSH, CDR2 LQKENI, per germline. The CDR3 DNA reads as TGTGCCAGCTCACCGGGGCAGCAGGAGACCCAGTACTTC. It is translated as CASSPGQQETQYF.

This clone occurred a few times. The chain is built from TRBV5-1 and TRBJ2-5; 11 bases agree with TRBD2. CDR3 length equals 15 residues. CDR1 is SGHRS, CDR2 YFSETQ, per germline. V gave up 3 bases and J gave up 1 base; unmatched junction bases: 2. The CDR3 DNA sequence: TGCGCCAGCAGCTCGGGACTAGCGGTCCAAGAGACCCAGTACTTC. It yields the protein CASSSGLAVQETQYF.

The chain employs TRBV7-9 and TRBJ2-1; tentatively, D is TRBD2 (5 bases). The CDR3 length is 15 residues. Trimming left V 3 bases short and J 8 bases short, with 17 bases between. Germline CDR1 and CDR2: SEHNR and FQNEAQ (reference sequence). CDR3 region: CASSLGAPTGDEQFF. The CDR3 DNA reads as TGTGCCAGCAGCTTGGGAGCGCCAACTGGGGATGAGCAGTTCTTC.

The chain recombines TRBV28 with TRBJ1-2; D gene unclear. Germline V gene lookup returns CDR1 MDHEN and CDR2 SYDVKM. This CDR3 has 12 residues. V dropped 2 bases and J dropped 6 bases, with 7 bases sitting between them. The CDR3 coding sequence is TGTGCCAGCAGTTTACGTCCGGATGGCTACACCTTC. It yields the protein CASSLRPDGYTF.

The chain has TRBV5-1 and TRBJ2-3, with 8 bases identical to TRBD2. After removal of 2 bases from V and 4 bases from J, the junction contained 0 bases not matched to a gene. Germline V gene data show CDR1 as SGHRS and CDR2 as YFSETQ. The CDR3 has 13 amino acids. CDR3 coding DNA: TGCGCCAGCAGCTTAGCGGGGGCAGATACGCAGTATTTT. This sequence encodes CASSLAGADTQYF.

The chain uses TRBV2 and TRBJ2-1; D remains unclear. The CDR3 totals 13 residues. Germline V lookup: CDR1 SNHLY, CDR2 FYNNEI. V was pared by 2 bases and J by 5 bases, with 7 bases between. Here the CDR3 DNA reads TGTGCCAGCAGTGAACTAGAAAACAATGAGCAGTTCTTC. Encoded protein: CASSELENNEQFF.

The CDR3: CASSFQGGNQPQHF. As DNA, the CDR3 is TGTGCCAGTAGTTTCCAGGGCGGCAATCAGCCCCAGCATTTT. The V call is TRBV19, the J call TRBJ1-5, with D perhaps TRBD1 (5 bases). The germline gives CDR1 LNHDA, CDR2 SQIVND (reference sequence). V shed 5 bases and J shed 2 bases, with 10 bases lying between them. The CDR3 consists of 14 residues.

CDR3 nucleotide sequence: TGTGCCAGCAGCCTATACAGGGGGCAGGACACCGGGGAGCTGTTTTTT. It codes for CASSLYRGQDTGELFF. This rearrangement joins TRBV7-3 to TRBJ2-2, with 9 positions matching TRBD1. CDR1 is SGHTA, CDR2 FQGTGA, per germline. This CDR3 spans 16 amino acids. J was trimmed by 3 bases and V by 5 bases; bases with no gene match: 7.

The chain links TRBV18 to TRBJ2-7; 11 nucleotides agree with TRBD1. The CDR3 covers 16 residues. J gave up 0 bases and V 3 bases, and 4 bases lay outside the gene matches. Germline-derived CDR1 and CDR2 are KGHSH and LQKENI. CDR3 coding DNA: TGTGCCAGCTCACCCGCCGGGACAGGGGGCTCCTACGAGCAGTACTTC. It encodes CASSPAGTGGSYEQYF.

The chain is built from TRBV9 and TRBJ2-7; D is possibly TRBD2 (7 bases). Germline V gene lookup returns CDR1 SGDLS and CDR2 YYNGEE. V lost 3 bases, J lost 1 base, and 14 bases lay in between. The CDR3 is made up of 15 amino acids. The CDR3 reads CASSEGGGASYEQYF. The CDR3 DNA reads TGTGCCAGCAGCGAAGGGGGGGGCGCGTCCTACGAGCAGTACTTC. Full variable domain (rest looked up from reference TRBV9 and TRBJ2-7): DSGVTQTPKHLITATGQRVTLRCSPRSGDLSVYWYQQSLDQGLQFLIQYYNGEERAKGNILERFSAQQFPDLHSELNLSSLELGDSALYFCASSEGGGASYEQYFGPGTRLTVT.

The chain carries TRBV27 and TRBJ2-1; the D is unclear. Germline-derived CDR1 and CDR2 are MNHEY and SMNVEV (reference sequence). The V and J ends lost 4 bases and 6 bases respectively, with 10 bases between them. This CDR3 spans 13 amino acids. The chain's CDR3 is CASSSSLGNEQFF. The CDR3 DNA sequence: TGTGCCAGCAGTTCATCCCTAGGCAATGAGCAGTTCTTC.

The chain is built from TRBV6-2 or TRBV6-3 and TRBJ2-1; tentatively, D is TRBD2 (6 bases). Germline V CDR1 and CDR2: MNHEY, SVGEGT. CDR3 length: 12 amino acids. Deletions cut 6 bases from V and 8 bases from J, with 11 bases between. The DNA of the CDR3 is TGTGCCAGCAGCCGACTAGTAGATGAGCAGTTCTTC. It specifies CASSRLVDEQFF.

V gene TRBV11-2 combines with J gene TRBJ2-7; TRBD1 aligns across 8 bases. Germline V gene sequence: CDR1 SGHAT, CDR2 FQNNGV. The CDR3 consists of 14 residues. V shed 5 bases, J shed 7 bases, and the junction held 10 bases outside the gene matches. CDR3 protein: CASSQDRAVGEQYF. CDR3 coding DNA: TGTGCCAGCAGCCAGGACAGGGCGGTGGGTGAGCAGTACTTC.

The genes are TRBV9 and TRBJ2-1; 7 bases line up with TRBD2. Germline assignment: CDR1 SGDLS and CDR2 YYNGEE. V shed 3 bases, J shed 5 bases, and the junction held 11 bases outside the gene matches. This CDR3 region has 16 residues. The CDR3 DNA follows: TGTGCCAGCAGCGGTGTGGGGGGACTACCCCACAATGAGCAGTTCTTC. This sequence encodes CASSGVGGLPHNEQFF.